Below are 9 T cell receptor beta chains sequenced from a single sample in a study of T-cell memory formation after mild COVID-19. TCRdb re-derived calls from the 5' RACE reads in MiXCR, one entry per CDR3 protein. The sample includes more than 200,000 distinct CDR3 sequences, about 16% of them seen just once. Sequences were obtained from PBMCs or a T cell subset sorted from them (not recorded which). The receptors stem from a man aged 18 to 29 who had mild COVID-19 (a few samples of this study predate the infection). Cell type and time point are not known.

The chain is built from TRBV5-4 and TRBJ2-3, with 7 bases aligning to TRBD2. Germline values: CDR1 SGHNT, CDR2 YYREEE (reference sequence). V lost 1 base to trimming and J lost 7 bases; unmatched junction nucleotides: 9. This CDR3 comprises 15 residues. The CDR3 sequence is CASSLKSGAGNTQYF. The CDR3 nucleotides read TGTGCCAGCAGCTTGAAAAGCGGGGCCGGAAATACGCAGTATTTT.

CDR3 residues: CSASGARDEQFF. The CDR3 DNA reads TGCAGTGCTAGTGGGGCCAGGGATGAGCAGTTCTTC. V is TRBV20-1 and J is TRBJ2-1; D might be TRBD1 (5 bases). The CDR3 has 12 residues. V lost 3 bases and J 8 bases, leaving 11 bases between the germline ends. Germline V lookup: CDR1 DFQATT, CDR2 SNEGSKA (reference sequence).

This clonotype was seen only a few times. This rearrangement joins TRBV11-2 to TRBJ1-2, with unresolved D. Germline V lookup: CDR1 SGHAT, CDR2 FQNNGV. The CDR3 runs 17 residues. Trimming took 3 bases from V and 0 from J, leaving 17 bases between them. The CDR3 protein is CASSFILRGSSNYGYTF. As DNA, the CDR3 is TGTGCCAGCAGCTTTATCTTGCGGGGATCGTCTAACTATGGCTACACCTTC. Full variable domain (outside the CDR3, taken from reference TRBV11-2 and TRBJ1-2): EAGVAQSPRYKIIEKRQSVAFWCNPISGHATLYWYQQILGQGPKLLIQFQNNGVVDDSQLPKDRFSAERLKGVDSTLKIQPAKLEDSAVYLCASSFILRGSSNYGYTFGSGTRLTVV.

The chain links TRBV2 to TRBJ2-7, with a weak D call TRBD1 (6 bases). Trimming took 3 bases from V and 2 from J, leaving 8 bases between them. CDR1 and CDR2 from the germline V gene are SNHLY and FYNNEI. The CDR3 is 13 amino acids. This CDR3 reads CASSDRGAYEQYF. Written as DNA, the CDR3 is TGTGCCAGCAGTGACAGGGGCGCCTACGAGCAGTACTTC.

This chain links TRBV6-2 or TRBV6-3 with TRBJ2-2; the D is unclear. In germline, CDR1 is MNHEY, CDR2 SVGEGT. The CDR3 length is 15 residues. V lost 2 bases and J 0 bases, leaving 7 bases between the germline ends. The CDR3 DNA follows: TGTGCCAGCAGTTACCACAGCTCGAACACCGGGGAGCTGTTTTTT. This sequence encodes CASSYHSSNTGELFF.

This clonotype has just a few counts. This chain joins TRBV7-2 and TRBJ1-2, with 7 bases identical to TRBD1. The length of the CDR3 is 13 residues. J lost 6 bases, V lost 5 bases, and 6 bases had no gene match. Germline loops: CDR1 SGHTA, CDR2 FQGNSA. The CDR3 is CASSGTAWNGYTF. CDR3 coding DNA: TGTGCCAGCAGCGGGACAGCCTGGAATGGCTACACCTTC.

V and J are TRBV29-1 and TRBJ1-2; possibly TRBD1 for D (5 bases). The CDR3 is 14 amino acids. CDR1 SQVTM and CDR2 ANQGSEA come from the germline V gene. V was shortened by 4 bases and J by 8 bases, with 20 bases between the two germline ends. DNA for the CDR3: TGCAGCGTTGGGGCAACAGGAATCAATTGGGGCTACACCTTC. It encodes CSVGATGINWGYTF.

The gene calls are TRBV11-2 and TRBJ2-5; 12 nucleotides match TRBD2. In germline, CDR1 is SGHAT, CDR2 FQNNGV. Trimming removed 4 bases from V and 4 bases from J; junction bases left unmatched: 4. The CDR3 is made up of 15 amino acids. Here the CDR3 DNA reads TGTGCCAGCAGCTCCGGACTAGCGGGGCCAGAGACCCAGTACTTC. It is translated as CASSSGLAGPETQYF.

This chain uses TRBV12-3 or TRBV12-4 with TRBJ1-6; 7 positions agree with TRBD1. The CDR3 has 15 amino acids. V dropped 4 bases and J dropped 7; count of bases not matched to a gene: 7. The chain's CDR3 is CASSSTGARNSPLHF. As DNA, the CDR3 is TGTGCCAGCAGTTCTACAGGGGCGAGGAATTCACCCCTCCACTTT.